The next 27 T cell receptor beta chains were all read from a single sample in a study of blood T cell repertoires in COVID-19. The assay was immunoSEQ multiplex PCR, and TCRdb's table has in-frame clones only and misses some. The sample holds more than 400,000 clones; around 90% are singletons and the top ten take roughly 0.7%. The sample taken for sequencing was PBMCs or T cells enriched from blood (not recorded which). These receptors originate from a woman under 30 who had recovered from COVID-19.

The rearrangement uses TRBV2 and TRBJ1-2; 7 bases are shared with TRBD1. CDR1 SNHLY and CDR2 FYNNEI come from the germline V gene. V trimming: 7 bases; J trimming: 3 bases; junction bases outside the gene matches: 8. The CDR3 loop spans 14 amino acids. CDR3: CASTEGQLDYGYTF. The CDR3 nucleotides are TGTGCCAGCACCGAGGGACAGCTTGACTATGGCTACACCTTC.

CDR3 coding DNA: TGTGCCAGCAGCTTGTCTCCCGCGGTAGAGGCTTTCTTT. It yields the protein CASSLSPAVEAFF. This sequence joins TRBV5-6 and TRBJ1-1; D unresolved. V lost 1 base, J lost 11 bases, and 15 bases lay in between. This CDR3 is built from 13 residues. CDR1 SGHDT and CDR2 YYEEEE come from the germline V gene.

This rearrangement joins TRBV5-6 to TRBJ1-4; TRBD1 matches at 7 bases. J gave up 3 bases and V 5 bases, and 7 bases lay outside the gene matches. The CDR3 is made up of 15 amino acids. Germline CDR1 and CDR2: SGHDT and YYEEEE. CDR3 nucleotide sequence: TGTGCCAGCAGGCTGACAGGGAAAGCTAATGAAAAACTGTTTTTT. This gives the protein CASRLTGKANEKLFF.

V gene TRBV10-3 combines with J gene TRBJ1-1; 7 nucleotides align to TRBD1. The CDR3 contains 14 residues. The V and J ends lost 7 bases and 8 bases, in that order; junction bases with no gene match: 13. Per the germline V gene, CDR1 is ENHRY and CDR2 is SYGVKD. The CDR3 nucleotides are TGTGCCATCACCTCCTCGGTAGTAGGGGGCGAAGCTTTCTTT. Amino acid sequence: CAITSSVVGGEAFF.

V and J are TRBV10-1 and TRBJ2-1, with 8 bases identical to TRBD1. J gave up 7 bases and V 5 bases, and 4 bases lay outside the gene matches. Germline V CDR1 and CDR2: WNHNN, SYGVQD (reference sequence). The CDR3 loop spans 13 amino acids. The CDR3 bases are TGCGCCAGCAGTCTGGACAGGGAAAATGAGCAGTTCTTC. Its protein product is CASSLDRENEQFF.

The genes are TRBV3-1 (or the pseudogene TRBV3-2) and TRBJ1-2, with D possibly matching TRBD1 (6 bases). The germline CDR1 and CDR2 sequences are LGHDT and YNNKEL (reference sequence). The CDR3 has 18 residues. Trimming removed 4 bases from V and 1 base from J, with 22 bases in between. CDR3 nucleotide sequence: TGTGCCAGCAGCCCCCAATCCAGGGGCTATACCAATAACTATGGCTACACCTTC. Its translation: CASSPQSRGYTNNYGYTF.

A few counts support this clone. This sequence joins TRBV28 and TRBJ2-7; D remains ambiguous. The CDR3 loop spans 14 amino acids. With 5 bases removed from V and 2 bases from J, the gap between germline ends came to 13 bases. The germline V gene has CDR1 MDHEN and CDR2 SYDVKM. The chain's CDR3 is CASSPSPQTYEQYF. The CDR3 nucleotides are TGTGCCAGCAGTCCATCACCACAGACCTACGAGCAGTACTTC.

The V gene is TRBV30, the J gene TRBJ1-1; D unclear. The V gene lost 1 base and the J gene lost 7 bases, with 7 bases spanning the gap. CDR3 length equals 11 residues. The germline V gene encodes CDR1 GTSNPN and CDR2 SVGIG (reference sequence). The CDR3 here is CAWSARNEAFF. Written as DNA, the CDR3 is TGTGCCTGGAGTGCGAGAAATGAAGCTTTCTTT.

This rearrangement joins TRBV11-2 to TRBJ2-7, with 8 nucleotides matching TRBD2. The CDR3 runs to 17 residues. Germline CDR1 SGHAT, CDR2 FQNNGV. Trimming took 5 bases from V and 2 from J; bases not matched to a gene: 14. CDR3 nucleotide sequence: TGTGCCAGCAGCCCAAGCCCCTTCCGCGGGGGGCCCTACGAGCAGTACTTC. This codes for CASSPSPFRGGPYEQYF.

The CDR3 region has the DNA TGTGCCAGCTCCCCTCGAACGGGACAGGGTATCACTGAAGCTTTCTTT. Protein product: CASSPRTGQGITEAFF. The chain joins TRBV5-4 to TRBJ1-1; TRBD1 agrees at 9 bases. CDR3 length: 16 amino acids. After removal of 7 bases from V and 4 bases from J, the junction contained 14 bases not matched to a gene. Germline-derived CDR1 and CDR2 are SGHNT and YYREEE (reference sequence).

The chain employs TRBV3-1 (or the pseudogene TRBV3-2) and TRBJ1-2, with D maybe TRBD1 (6 bases). Trimming cost V 1 base and J 8 bases, with 11 bases left between them. Germline CDR1 LGHDT, CDR2 YNNKEL (reference sequence). This CDR3 region has 13 residues. DNA for the CDR3: TGTGCCAGCAGCCAAGGGGGGACACGGGGCTACACCTTC. It yields the protein CASSQGGTRGYTF.

The chain combines TRBV6-5 with TRBJ2-1; a weak D match, TRBD2 (6 bases). V gave up 10 bases and J gave up 6 bases, with 16 bases separating them. The V gene's germline CDR1 is MNHEY and CDR2 SVGAGI. The CDR3 sequence is 13 residues long. The CDR3 region is CAITLGGRNEQFF. Here the CDR3 DNA reads TGTGCCATCACTTTGGGAGGCCGCAATGAGCAGTTCTTC.

Here the CDR3 DNA reads TGTGCCTGGCGGGTCGGGGGGCGCGACACCGGGGAGCTGTTTTTT. This sequence encodes CAWRVGGRDTGELFF. The V call is TRBV30, the J call TRBJ2-2; maybe TRBD2 (7 bases). Between the trimmed V and J ends, which lost 5 bases and 3 bases, there was a span of 16 bases. The CDR3 consists of 15 residues. The germline gives CDR1 GTSNPN, CDR2 SVGIG (reference sequence).

This clone was picked up a small number of times. This chain joins TRBV11-2 and TRBJ1-3, with D possibly matching TRBD1 (6 bases). CDR1 is SGHAT, CDR2 FQNNGV, per germline. Trimming removed 2 bases from V and 6 bases from J, with 14 bases in between. The CDR3 sequence is 15 residues long. CDR3 DNA: TGTGCCAGCAGCTTACCTAGGGACACTATAAACACCATATATTTT. It specifies CASSLPRDTINTIYF. Supplemented by reference TRBV11-2 and TRBJ1-3, the full variable domain reads EAGVAQSPRYKIIEKRQSVAFWCNPISGHATLYWYQQILGQGPKLLIQFQNNGVVDDSQLPKDRFSAERLKGVDSTLKIQPAKLEDSAVYLCASSLPRDTINTIYFGEGSWLTVV.

The chain uses TRBV5-1 and TRBJ1-2, with TRBD1 matching over 9 bases. Germline V lookup: CDR1 SGHRS, CDR2 YFSETQ. The CDR3 totals 15 residues. V trimming: 0 bases; J trimming: 7 bases; junction bases outside the gene matches: 7. The CDR3 nucleotides read TGCGCCAGCAGCTTGGGGCCGGGACAGGGCCTTGGCTACACCTTC. Translated, it gives CASSLGPGQGLGYTF.

The count of this clone is one. V and J are TRBV12-5 and TRBJ1-4, with 9 positions matching TRBD1. The CDR3 sequence is 16 residues long. J was trimmed by 7 bases and V by 4 bases; bases with no gene match: 10. CDR1 is LGHNT, CDR2 FRNRAP, per germline. CDR3 in DNA: TGTGCTAGTGGTTGGCCCGGGACAGGGCGGAGTGAAAAACTGTTTTTT. Translated, it gives CASGWPGTGRSEKLFF. Using reference TRBV12-5 and TRBJ1-4 for the parts outside the CDR3, the full variable domain is DARVTQTPRHKVTEMGQEVTMRCQPILGHNTVFWYRQTMMQGLELLAYFRNRAPLDDSGMPKDRFSAEMPDATLATLKIQPSEPRDSAVYFCASGWPGTGRSEKLFFGSGTQLSVL.

This clone showed up just once. V gene TRBV19 combines with J gene TRBJ2-7; 11 nucleotides agree with TRBD1. CDR1 is LNHDA, CDR2 SQIVND, per germline (reference sequence). V dropped 6 bases and J dropped 6; count of bases not matched to a gene: 10. This CDR3 is built from 15 residues. This CDR3 reads CASSINWGQGGEQYF. The DNA for the CDR3 is TGTGCCAGTAGCATCAATTGGGGACAGGGGGGCGAGCAGTACTTC.

The chain uses TRBV30 and TRBJ1-5; maybe TRBD1 (6 bases). CDR3 length: 15 residues. Germline CDR1 is GTSNPN and CDR2 is SVGIG (reference sequence). Trimming shortened V by 0 bases and J by 6 bases, and 15 bases separated the two germline ends. DNA for the CDR3: TGTGCCTGGAGTGTATCGGGACATGGCCTTCAGCCCCAGCATTTT. This sequence encodes CAWSVSGHGLQPQHF.

This clone was counted a few times. This sequence joins TRBV28 and TRBJ1-5; 9 nucleotides agree with TRBD1. The V segment lost 2 bases and the J segment 0 bases; nucleotides outside the gene matches: 11. The germline V gene has CDR1 MDHEN and CDR2 SYDVKM. CDR3 length equals 19 residues. The CDR3 here is CASSLPWKDRGYSNQPQHF. CDR3 coding DNA: TGTGCCAGCAGTTTACCCTGGAAGGACAGGGGATATAGCAATCAGCCCCAGCATTTT.

This chain joins TRBV15 and TRBJ1-5; unclear D gene. CDR1 LNHNV and CDR2 YYDKDF come from the germline V gene (reference sequence). The V gene lost 0 bases and the J gene lost 6 bases, with 12 bases spanning the gap. The CDR3 totals 15 residues. CDR3 loop: CATSRDRSIGQPQHF. CDR3 bases: TGTGCCACCAGCAGAGATCGCAGTATTGGTCAGCCCCAGCATTTT.

V gene TRBV11-3 combines with J gene TRBJ2-3, with 11 nucleotides matching TRBD2. After removal of 5 bases from V and 1 base from J, the junction contained 5 bases not matched to a gene. Germline V CDR1 and CDR2: SGHNT, YENEEA. This CDR3 has 16 residues. The CDR3 DNA sequence: TGTGCCAGCAGCCCTGGGACTAGCGGCCGCACAGATACGCAGTATTTT. It encodes CASSPGTSGRTDTQYF.

The rearrangement links TRBV28 to TRBJ1-1; TRBD1 matches 11 bases. V gave up 6 bases and J gave up 10 bases; unmatched junction bases: 10. The V gene's germline CDR1 is MDHEN and CDR2 SYDVKM. CDR3 size: 14 residues. The CDR3 region is CASRGLGQGVGAFF. For the CDR3, the DNA is TGTGCCAGCAGAGGTCTGGGACAGGGGGTCGGAGCTTTCTTT.

This chain joins TRBV19 and TRBJ1-1; D ambiguous. The CDR3 loop spans 13 amino acids. V dropped 1 base and J dropped 7 bases, with 10 bases sitting between them. Per germline, CDR1 LNHDA and CDR2 SQIVND (reference sequence). The CDR3 region has the DNA TGTGCCAGTAGTATAGTAACGGGGATTGAAGCTTTCTTT. Protein: CASSIVTGIEAFF.

This clone was recorded once. The chain employs TRBV18 and TRBJ1-2; D is perhaps TRBD1 (6 bases). The length of the CDR3 is 15 residues. Germline V gives CDR1 KGHSH, CDR2 LQKENI. The ends were cut back, 2 bases at V and 0 bases at J, with 10 bases in the middle. In DNA form, the CDR3 reads TGTGCCAGCTCACCAAACGGGACACCTAACTATGGCTACACCTTC. Its translation is CASSPNGTPNYGYTF.

The chain couples TRBV7-9 to TRBJ1-2; D is unresolved. The V and J ends lost 3 bases and 5 bases respectively, with 7 bases between them. Germline CDR1 reads SEHNR; CDR2 reads FQNEAQ (reference sequence). The CDR3 extends over 12 amino acids. CDR3 in DNA: TGTGCCAGCAGCTTTGAGGGTTATGGCTACACCTTC. This sequence encodes CASSFEGYGYTF.

This chain connects TRBV6-5 to TRBJ1-1, with a possible D match to TRBD1 (5 bases). CDR1 and CDR2 from the germline V gene are MNHEY and SVGAGI. The CDR3 is 15 amino acids. Trimming left V 6 bases short and J 3 bases short, with 17 bases between. CDR3 DNA: TGTGCCAGCAGGGGGGACGGAGGGGAACACACTGAAGCTTTCTTT. It translates to CASRGDGGEHTEAFF.

The V gene is TRBV10-2, the J gene TRBJ1-4, with a tentative D call TRBD1 (5 bases). The germline V and J ends were trimmed by 4 bases and 3 bases, with 9 bases remaining between them. Germline values: CDR1 WSHSY, CDR2 SAAADI. There are 14 residues in the CDR3. CDR3 coding DNA: TGCGCCAGCAGTGCTCAGGGATCTAATGAAAAACTGTTTTTT. This encodes CASSAQGSNEKLFF.